This TCR beta chain was sequenced during a study of T cell changes during pregnancy in multiple sclerosis. Some clones are missing from TCRdb's copy, which holds only in-frame ones; the method was immunoSEQ multiplex PCR. This table holds roughly 100,000 clones, around 90% found once. The germline CDR1 and CDR2 sequences are MGHRA and YSYEKL. After removal of 1 base from V and 8 bases from J, the junction contained 13 bases not matched to a gene. CDR3 length equals 17 residues. The source was peripheral blood, collected before pregnancy. This TCR was recovered from a female donor with multiple sclerosis, enrolled in a pregnancy study. The chain couples TRBV4-1 to TRBJ2-1, with 8 bases aligning to TRBD2. Here the CDR3 DNA reads TGCGCCAGCAGCCAAGCTTTACAGACTAGCGTAGGGGATGAGCAGTTCTTC. Its protein product is CASSQALQTSVGDEQFF.